This passage covers 14 T cell receptor beta chains from one sample sequenced in a study of blood T cell repertoires in COVID-19. Libraries were prepared by immunoSEQ multiplex PCR; TCRdb keeps only in-frame clonotypes and omits some of them. The repertoire consists of about 250,000 clones, with around four fifths occurring once and the leading ten covering approximately 5.3%. The sequenced sample was peripheral blood. These receptors originate from a man older than 75 with acute or convalescent COVID-19.

The chain employs TRBV5-1 and TRBJ1-2; D gene uncertain. The CDR3 consists of 14 residues. V dropped 0 bases and J dropped 8 bases, with 14 bases sitting between them. CDR1 and CDR2 (germline): SGHRS, YFSETQ. CDR3 in amino acids: CASSLGREIGGYTF. In DNA, the CDR3 is TGCGCCAGCAGCTTGGGTCGGGAGATAGGCGGCTACACCTTC.

V usage is TRBV28 and J usage is TRBJ2-7; weak D call: TRBD2 (7 bases). V was trimmed by 4 bases and J by 0 bases, leaving 16 bases between them. The germline V gene has CDR1 MDHEN and CDR2 SYDVKM. CDR3 size: 16 residues. CDR3 residues: CASSWGGGFSSYEQYF. DNA for the CDR3: TGTGCCAGCAGTTGGGGAGGGGGTTTTTCCTCCTACGAGCAGTACTTC. Full variable domain (rest looked up from reference TRBV28 and TRBJ2-7): DVKVTQSSRYLVKRTGEKVFLECVQDMDHENMFWYRQDPGLGLRLIYFSYDVKMKEKGDIPEGYSVSREKKERFSLILESASTNQTSMYLCASSWGGGFSSYEQYFGPGTRLTVT.

The V gene is TRBV29-1, the J gene TRBJ2-1; TRBD2 matches 14 bases. Unmatched junction bases numbered 3, after V lost 3 bases and J lost 2 bases. CDR3 length equals 16 residues. Germline loops: CDR1 SQVTM, CDR2 ANQGSEA. The CDR3 DNA follows: TGCAGCGTTGAGGGGACTAGCGGGAGACCCTACAATGAGCAGTTCTTC. It translates to CSVEGTSGRPYNEQFF.

This chain links TRBV18 with TRBJ1-1, with TRBD1 as a possible D gene (5 bases). Trimming removed 4 bases at V and 0 bases at J, with 9 bases between. Germline lookup yields CDR1 KGHSH and CDR2 LQKENI. The CDR3 runs to 14 residues. CDR3 sequence reads: CASSLRGMNTEAFF. As DNA, the CDR3 is TGTGCCAGCTCACTTAGGGGCATGAACACTGAAGCTTTCTTT.

The V call is TRBV7-9, the J call TRBJ2-4, with D possibly TRBD2 on 5 matching bases. CDR3 length equals 16 residues. Trimming cost V 5 bases and J 1 base, with 15 bases left between them. Germline values: CDR1 SEHNR, CDR2 FQNEAQ (reference sequence). CDR3 in amino acids: CASSPAGNSAKNIQYF. The CDR3 region has the DNA TGTGCCAGCAGCCCGGCGGGTAATTCGGCCAAAAACATTCAGTACTTC.

The rearrangement links TRBV19 to TRBJ2-3, with 12 bases fitting TRBD2. Losses at the gene ends were 3 bases for V and 4 bases for J; bases not matched to a gene: 2. Germline V gene lookup returns CDR1 LNHDA and CDR2 SQIVND (reference sequence). This CDR3 is built from 15 residues. The CDR3 DNA follows: TGTGCCAGTAGTATCCTAGCGGGAGGGCCAGATACGCAGTATTTT. Translating it yields CASSILAGGPDTQYF.

The chain links TRBV28 to TRBJ2-7; no reliable D call. Germline lookup yields CDR1 MDHEN and CDR2 SYDVKM. The CDR3 is made up of 13 amino acids. Trimming took 2 bases from V and 6 from J, leaving 11 bases between them. The CDR3 loop reads CASSLEQFSEQYF. DNA for the CDR3: TGTGCCAGCAGTTTAGAACAGTTTTCCGAGCAGTACTTC.

This chain connects TRBV6-2 or TRBV6-3 to TRBJ2-7; 10 bases are a match to TRBD1. This CDR3 contains 14 residues. After removal of 4 bases from V and 1 base from J, the junction contained 1 base not matched to a gene. Germline-derived CDR1 and CDR2 are MNHEY and SVGEGT. The CDR3 nucleotides read TGTGCCAGCAGTTGGGGACAGGGGTCCTACGAGCAGTACTTC. This gives the protein CASSWGQGSYEQYF.

As DNA, the CDR3 is TGTGCCAGCAGTTTGGGGAGGGCAGATACGCAGTATTTT. The encoded protein is CASSLGRADTQYF. The chain employs TRBV6-5 and TRBJ2-3, with TRBD2 matching 7 bases. With 4 bases clipped from V and 4 bases from J, the junction kept 2 bases outside the gene matches. The germline CDR1 and CDR2 sequences are MNHEY and SVGAGI. The length of the CDR3 is 13 residues.

This clone was detected only once. The chain uses TRBV18 and TRBJ1-5; 9 bases are a match to TRBD1. The trim removed 6 bases at V and 7 bases at J, leaving 10 bases unmatched. The CDR3 contains 15 residues. Germline V lookup: CDR1 KGHSH, CDR2 LQKENI. Here the CDR3 DNA reads TGTGCCAGCTCGCCCGGGACAGGGAGGGACCAGCCCCAGCATTTT. It encodes CASSPGTGRDQPQHF.

This clone was seen a handful of times. This chain links TRBV9 with TRBJ2-1; 9 positions match TRBD1. The CDR3 covers 16 residues. Germline V lookup: CDR1 SGDLS, CDR2 YYNGEE. Germline trimming cut 0 bases from V and 2 bases from J; bases unmatched to any gene: 3. In DNA, the CDR3 is TGTGCCAGCAGCGTAGAGGACAGGGGAGCCTACAATGAGCAGTTCTTC. It translates to CASSVEDRGAYNEQFF.

J is TRBJ2-1 and V is TRBV5-5, with 13 bases that match TRBD2. Germline-derived CDR1 and CDR2 are SGHKS and YYEKEE (reference sequence). This CDR3 has 17 residues. Unmatched junction bases numbered 9, after V lost 2 bases and J lost 7 bases. The CDR3 loop is CASSLGLAGVFSNEQFF. The CDR3 DNA follows: TGTGCCAGCAGCTTAGGACTAGCGGGAGTTTTCTCTAATGAGCAGTTCTTC.

This clone was detected only a few times. The chain is built from TRBV6-2 or TRBV6-3 and TRBJ1-1, with 9 nucleotides matching TRBD1. The V gene end was trimmed by 2 bases and the J gene end by 0 bases; junction bases not matched to a gene: 13. Germline V lookup: CDR1 MNHEY, CDR2 SVGEGT. The CDR3 loop spans 19 amino acids. For the CDR3, the DNA is TGTGCCAGCAGTTACCCCCCCAGAGGGACAGGGAGCATGAACACTGAAGCTTTCTTT. This translates into CASSYPPRGTGSMNTEAFF.

In its sample, this clone was seen a few times. The V gene is TRBV5-1, the J gene TRBJ2-7; 7 nucleotides line up with TRBD1. V shed 5 bases, J shed 6 bases, and the junction held 8 bases outside the gene matches. CDR1 and CDR2 (germline): SGHRS, YFSETQ. The CDR3 spans 13 residues. The CDR3 sequence is CASRTETGLEQYF. CDR3 coding DNA: TGCGCCAGCAGAACGGAGACAGGGCTCGAGCAGTACTTC.